This TCR beta chain comes out of a study of technical replicates of blood from several donors. Germline CDR1 reads LNHDA; CDR2 reads SQIVND (reference sequence). This CDR3 region has 15 residues. V shed 3 bases and J shed 0 bases, with 9 bases lying between them. Clones were sequenced by immunoSEQ multiplex PCR, and TCRdb holds only the in-frame ones, with some missing. The sample contains about 100,000 clones, around 96% of which appear only once. Sequencing was done on a sample of T cells isolated from PBMCs. This clonotype was sampled from a human donor in good health. The rearrangement uses TRBV19 and TRBJ1-3; D is unresolved. This chain's CDR3 is CASSMTADSGNTIYF. In DNA, the CDR3 is TGTGCCAGTAGTATGACGGCGGACTCTGGAAACACCATATATTTT. The full variable domain, its missing parts supplied by reference TRBV19 and TRBJ1-3, is DGGITQSPKYLFRKEGQNVTLSCEQNLNHDAMYWYRQDPGQGLRLIYYSQIVNDFQKGDIAEGYSVSREKKESFPLTVTSAQKNPTAFYLCASSMTADSGNTIYFGEGSWLTVV.